This section outlines one T cell receptor (beta chain) sequence together with its context. Its antigen is as yet unknown. Only in-frame clones appear in the TCRdb table, and some are missing; sequencing was by immunoSEQ multiplex PCR. The table lists roughly 4,200 clones, roughly 50% of them singletons, with approximately 4% in the top ten. The sample is drawn from a study of Tregs in tolerant kidney transplant recipients. The sequenced material came from CD8+ T cells from blood cultured with allogeneic cells. This receptor was obtained from a human donor in good health.

Written as DNA, the CDR3 is TGTGCCAGCACGGAAGGGACTAGCGGGAACTACGAGCAGTACTTC. This sequence encodes CASTEGTSGNYEQYF. The V gene is TRBV13, the J gene TRBJ2-7; 13 bases are shared with TRBD2. Germline V lookup: CDR1 PRHDT, CDR2 FYEKMQ (reference sequence). This CDR3 is built from 15 residues. Trimming removed 7 bases from V and 3 bases from J; junction bases left unmatched: 6.